Below, one T cell receptor beta chain is given with its context. Its antigen is undetermined. Germline V gene sequence: CDR1 MNHNS, CDR2 SASEGT. Trimming pared 2 bases from V and 7 bases from J, leaving 14 bases between. This CDR3 is built from 14 residues. These data are taken from a study of cytomegalovirus exposure and HLA in healthy donors. Study information: The 120 or so validation repertoires were produced on the same platform as the roughly 670 repertoires of the first cohort. This was reported in a later analysis.

TCRdb's copy holds only in-frame clones and misses some; the assay was immunoSEQ multiplex PCR. The sample lists roughly 330,000 clones, about nine tenths occurring once. Regarding the study as a whole: Rarity marked most TCR sequences, yet some public TCRs occurred in many donors.

The sequenced material came from PBMCs. The rearrangement joins TRBV6-1 to TRBJ1-2; tentative D call: TRBD1 (5 bases). The clonotype comes from a woman aged 30 to 39 in good health and CMV-seropositive. The CDR3 reads CASSEMRDRGGYTF. CDR3 coding DNA: TGTGCCAGCAGTGAAATGCGAGATAGGGGTGGCTACACCTTC.